The 3 T cell receptor beta chains reported below all come from one sample, sequenced in a study of Ad26.COV2.S vaccination and SARS-CoV-2 variants. Sample treatment: some 19 received Ad26.COV2.S at low or high dose, single or two shots; 5 received placebo; per-sample allocation not given. The investigators took samples on day 63 after the first vaccine or placebo injection. TCRdb keeps only in-frame clones here, not all; method: immunoSEQ multiplex PCR. The sample lists about 440,000 clones, less than 95% occurring once. The sequencing here drew on peripheral blood, taken in a trial of Ad26.COV2.S vaccine versus placebo. These receptors were obtained from a person aged 18-65 years who received the Ad26.COV2.S COVID-19 vaccine or a placebo.

The chain employs TRBV7-2 and TRBJ2-7, with D unresolved. V shed 5 bases and J shed 4 bases, with 6 bases lying between them. The CDR3 is 11 residues long. Looked up from germline, CDR1 is SGHTA and CDR2 is FQGNSA. The CDR3 reads CASSNKYEQYF. CDR3 DNA: TGTGCCAGCAGCAATAAATACGAGCAGTACTTC.

The V gene is TRBV28, the J gene TRBJ2-1; 7 bases map to TRBD2. Trimming removed 2 bases from V and 4 bases from J; junction bases left unmatched: 5. The CDR3 runs 15 residues. Per germline, CDR1 MDHEN and CDR2 SYDVKM. The CDR3 loop reads CASSLLAEGYNEQFF. The CDR3 bases are TGTGCCAGCAGTTTACTAGCGGAGGGTTACAATGAGCAGTTCTTC.

V usage is TRBV6-2 or TRBV6-3 and J usage is TRBJ2-7; 10 bases are shared with TRBD1. CDR3 length equals 12 residues. Germline values: CDR1 MNHEY, CDR2 SVGEGT. Trimming cost V 5 bases and J 6 bases; bases outside gene matches: 1. The CDR3 loop is CASSRQGAEQYF. The CDR3 nucleotides are TGTGCCAGCAGTCGACAGGGGGCCGAGCAGTACTTC.